Reported below is one T cell receptor beta chain. Its target is not known. Barcoded TCR alpha and TCR beta cDNA libraries with UMIs came from 5'RACE using constant-segment primers. TCRdb independently ran MiXCR on the 5' RACE reads; one entry per CDR3 protein. This sample carries about 250,000 distinct CDR3 sequences, about 16% of them seen once, and the ten largest clones take around 3.8%. The sample is drawn from a study of T-cell memory formation after mild COVID-19. Whole-study results and caveats: Clones that got smaller from day 15 to 85 had even CD4/CD8, while clones growing later tipped toward CD4+.

This TCR was recovered from a man younger than 35 who had mild COVID-19 (a few samples of this study predate the infection). Cell type and time point are not known. The sequenced sample was PBMCs or a T cell subset sorted from them (not recorded which).

The CDR3 loop is CASSLPGTSGEQFF. DNA for the CDR3: TGTGCCAGCAGCCTTCCCGGGACTAGCGGTGAGCAGTTCTTC. The rearrangement uses TRBV5-4 and TRBJ2-1, with 11 bases identical to TRBD2. V lost 4 bases, J lost 9 bases, and 6 bases stayed unmatched. The CDR3 length is 14 residues. Germline V gene lookup returns CDR1 SGHNT and CDR2 YYREEE (reference sequence).